The 10 T cell receptor beta chains below come from one sample, sequenced in a study of cytomegalovirus exposure and HLA in healthy donors. This PCR relied on a set of 60 Vbeta primers and 13 Jbeta primers. Clones were read by immunoSEQ multiplex PCR, and TCRdb kept only the in-frame ones, dropping some. Here the sample spans about 52,000 clones, approximately 70% being singletons. The sequencing sample was made of PBMCs. The source is a man aged 18-30 years in good health and CMV-seronegative.

The chain carries TRBV6-5 and TRBJ2-5; the match to TRBD2 covers 7 bases. Per the germline V gene, CDR1 is MNHEY and CDR2 is SVGAGI. The CDR3 runs to 15 residues. With 6 bases clipped from V and 1 base from J, the junction kept 8 bases outside the gene matches. The CDR3 loop reads CASRVAAGAQETQYF. CDR3 coding DNA: TGTGCCAGCAGGGTGGCGGCGGGAGCCCAAGAGACCCAGTACTTC.

This clone has a handful of counts. The chain uses TRBV19 and TRBJ2-1; 9 bases fit TRBD1. In germline, CDR1 is LNHDA, CDR2 SQIVND (reference sequence). The CDR3 consists of 15 residues. After removal of 6 bases from V and 3 bases from J, the junction contained 6 bases not matched to a gene. CDR3 sequence reads: CASSSGTGLYNEQFF. Here the CDR3 DNA reads TGTGCCAGTAGCTCCGGGACAGGGCTCTACAATGAGCAGTTCTTC.

V usage is TRBV12-5 and J usage is TRBJ2-1; D perhaps matches TRBD2 (5 bases). V lost 2 bases to trimming and J lost 8 bases, with 16 bases between them. CDR3 size: 15 residues. Germline values: CDR1 LGHNT, CDR2 FRNRAP. CDR3 bases: TGTGCTAGTGGTTTGCGAGGAGGCCCGACCGATGAGCAGTTCTTC. Its protein is CASGLRGGPTDEQFF.

In its sample, this clone was seen a few times. In DNA, the CDR3 is TGTGCCACCAGGTTATGGGGCACTAATGAAAAACTGTTTTTT. It specifies CATRLWGTNEKLFF. The chain employs TRBV27 and TRBJ1-4, with a weak D call TRBD1 (5 bases). CDR3 size: 14 residues. Germline V gene data show CDR1 as MNHEY and CDR2 as SMNVEV (reference sequence). The ends were cut back, 10 bases at V and 2 bases at J, with 14 bases in the middle.

The rearrangement joins TRBV4-1 to TRBJ2-7; a weak D match, TRBD2 (5 bases). Deletions cut 0 bases from V and 0 bases from J, with 12 bases between. CDR1 is MGHRA, CDR2 YSYEKL, per germline. The CDR3 sequence is 16 residues long. The CDR3 sequence: CASSQEFPGNSYEQYF. The CDR3 coding sequence is TGCGCCAGCAGCCAAGAATTTCCGGGGAACTCCTACGAGCAGTACTTC.

The rearrangement joins TRBV6-5 to TRBJ2-7; the D gene is possibly TRBD2 (6 bases). Trimming removed 2 bases at V and 0 bases at J, with 14 bases between. In germline, CDR1 is MNHEY, CDR2 SVGAGI. CDR3 size: 16 residues. The CDR3 DNA reads as TGTGCCAGCAGTTACGGGGGGATCGGGGCCTCCTACGAGCAGTACTTC. This sequence encodes CASSYGGIGASYEQYF.

The rearrangement links TRBV4-3 to TRBJ2-7; a weak D match, TRBD2 (6 bases). Germline V CDR1 and CDR2: LGHNA, YSLEER. Trimming left V 0 bases short and J 13 bases short, with 22 bases between. The CDR3 totals 15 residues. The chain's CDR3 is CASSQDLGVPGVQYF. The CDR3 bases are TGCGCCAGCAGCCAAGATCTTGGGGTTCCGGGGGTCCAATACTTC.

This sequence joins TRBV19 and TRBJ1-5; TRBD1 matches at 12 bases. Germline V gene lookup returns CDR1 LNHDA and CDR2 SQIVND (reference sequence). With 5 bases clipped from V and 6 bases from J, the junction kept 2 bases outside the gene matches. This CDR3 is built from 14 residues. The CDR3 region is CASSSGQGAQPQHF. CDR3 nucleotide sequence: TGTGCCAGTAGTTCGGGACAGGGGGCTCAGCCCCAGCATTTT. The variable domain in full, completed from reference TRBV19 and TRBJ1-5, reads DGGITQSPKYLFRKEGQNVTLSCEQNLNHDAMYWYRQDPGQGLRLIYYSQIVNDFQKGDIAEGYSVSREKKESFPLTVTSAQKNPTAFYLCASSSGQGAQPQHFGDGTRLSIL.

This chain connects TRBV19 to TRBJ2-5; tentative D call: TRBD2 (6 bases). This CDR3 is 14 amino acids long. The V end lost 9 bases, the J end lost 5 bases, and 19 bases lay between the germline ends. Looked up from germline, CDR1 is LNHDA and CDR2 is SQIVND (reference sequence). CDR3 DNA sequence: TGTGCCAGCAGCCGGAGGGCGGAGCGGGAGACCCAGTACTTC. Translating gives CASSRRAERETQYF.

CDR3 nucleotide sequence: TGCGCCAGCAGCCAAAGCAGGGGGCTCTACGAGCAGTACTTC. Translated, it gives CASSQSRGLYEQYF. V gene TRBV4-1 combines with J gene TRBJ2-7; 8 bases are shared with TRBD1. CDR1 and CDR2 (germline): MGHRA, YSYEKL. V was pared by 2 bases and J by 3 bases, with 3 bases of the junction left unmatched. The CDR3 spans 14 residues.